This is a list of T cell receptor beta chains from one sample in a study of CD4 and CD8 cells across lung adenocarcinoma regions. TCRdb passed the PCR reads through MiXCR, listing each CDR3 protein once. This table has around 25,000 distinct CDR3 sequences, 40% to 50% appearing once. Sample: CD8+ T cells from the center of a lung tumor. The receptors originated from a male donor with lung adenocarcinoma. The CD4 and CD8 labels of this study may be unreliable. Each CDR3 is given with its conserved first and last residue. Fields, in order: D gene, clone size, J gene, V gene, CDR3 DNA, CDR3 protein. The D gene is left open where the match is weak. Only some rows state a clone size, as once, few, many or a class for expanded clones.

- | many | TRBJ2-5 | TRBV6-6 | TGTGCCAGCAGTTTCCGCCCCCTTATGGGGGGCCAAGAGACCCAGTACTTC | CASSFRPLMGGQETQYF
TRBD1 | - | TRBJ2-2 | TRBV6-1 | TGTGCCAGCAGTGTGGAGACAGGGTCCACCGGGGCGCAGTTTTTT | CASSVETGSTGAQFF
- | - | TRBJ2-1 | TRBV9 | TGTGCCAGCAGCGTAGGTAGGGGTTCCTACAATGAGCAGTTCTTC | CASSVGRGSYNEQFF
- | - | TRBJ2-5 | TRBV6-5 | TGTGCCAGCAGTTACTCGACCCAAGAGACCCAGTACTTC | CASSYSTQETQYF
TRBD1 | - | TRBJ1-2 | TRBV5-1 | TGCGCCAGCAGCTTGGGATGGACAGGCCCTAGAAGCTACACCTTC | CASSLGWTGPRSYTF
- | - | TRBJ1-5 | TRBV6-1 | TGTGCCAGCAGTGGTCGTAACATCCATAGCAATCAGCCCCAGCATTTT | CASSGRNIHSNQPQHF
TRBD1 | few | TRBJ2-1 | TRBV9 | TGTGCCAGCAGCTCCCCTTCGACCAGGGGGCGAGGCGATGAGCAGTTCTTC | CASSSPSTRGRGDEQFF
TRBD1 | - | TRBJ1-5 | TRBV10-3 | TGTGCCATCAGTGAGTCGACAGGGTTAGGGCAGCCCCAGCATTTT | CAISESTGLGQPQHF
TRBD2 | many | TRBJ2-7 | TRBV6-2/TRBV6-3 | TGTGCCAGCAGCAGAAATAGCGGGAGCCATAGCTCCTACGAGCAGTACTTC | CASSRNSGSHSSYEQYF
TRBD2 | once | TRBJ2-2 | TRBV9 | TGTGCCAGCAGCCCTCGGGGAGGGCTGACCGGGGAGCTGTTTTTT | CASSPRGGLTGELFF
- | few | TRBJ2-4 | TRBV7-2 | TGTGCCAGCAGCTTAAGGCGGGACACGAACATTCAGTACTTC | CASSLRRDTNIQYF
TRBD2 | - | TRBJ2-7 | TRBV6-2/TRBV6-3 | TGTGCCAGCAGTTACTCATCGGCTAGCGGGATGCGAAACGAGCAGTACTTC | CASSYSSASGMRNEQYF
- | - | TRBJ2-3 | TRBV6-1 | TGTGCCAGCAGTGGGACCCCGGATACCCAGTACTTT | CASSGTPDTQYF
- | medium-sized | TRBJ2-7 | TRBV10-3 | TGTGCCATCAGTGATATTCAGGGGATAAACTACGAGCAGTACTTC | CAISDIQGINYEQYF
TRBD2 | - | TRBJ2-5 | TRBV6-1 | TGTGCCAGCAGTCCAGGGGGCTCTAGCGGGAGGAACCTTAAGACCCAGTACTTC | CASSPGGSSGRNLKTQYF
TRBD2 | - | TRBJ2-2 | TRBV14 | TGTGCCAGCAGCCAAGATTTAAGAGGGGCTAGCGGACGCACCGGGGAGCTGTTTTTT | CASSQDLRGASGRTGELFF